This record covers a single T cell receptor (beta chain). Specified treatment: oral pan-JAK inhibitor, 5-10 mg twice daily. The data stem from a study of CD8+ T cells in alopecia areata. Reverse transcription of extracted RNA yielded cDNA, which provided the sequencing template. This table comes from immunoSEQ multiplex PCR, and its TCRdb copy is limited to in-frame clones, with some not included. Here the sample spans fewer than 250,000 clones, under 80% being singletons. The germline CDR1 and CDR2 sequences are SGHTA and FQGNSA. Trimming cost V 2 bases and J 0 bases, with 11 bases left between them. The CDR3 loop spans 17 amino acids.

V is TRBV7-2 and J is TRBJ2-6, with D possibly matching TRBD1 (6 bases). Specimen: CD4+ T cells sorted from blood, collected between weeks 49 and 50, from a patient treated with tofacitinib. The sequence was collected from a human donor with alopecia areata. The CDR3 DNA sequence: TGTGCCAGCAGCTTACAGGGGCGGGCCTCTGGGGCCAACGTCCTGACTTTC. Its protein product is CASSLQGRASGANVLTF.